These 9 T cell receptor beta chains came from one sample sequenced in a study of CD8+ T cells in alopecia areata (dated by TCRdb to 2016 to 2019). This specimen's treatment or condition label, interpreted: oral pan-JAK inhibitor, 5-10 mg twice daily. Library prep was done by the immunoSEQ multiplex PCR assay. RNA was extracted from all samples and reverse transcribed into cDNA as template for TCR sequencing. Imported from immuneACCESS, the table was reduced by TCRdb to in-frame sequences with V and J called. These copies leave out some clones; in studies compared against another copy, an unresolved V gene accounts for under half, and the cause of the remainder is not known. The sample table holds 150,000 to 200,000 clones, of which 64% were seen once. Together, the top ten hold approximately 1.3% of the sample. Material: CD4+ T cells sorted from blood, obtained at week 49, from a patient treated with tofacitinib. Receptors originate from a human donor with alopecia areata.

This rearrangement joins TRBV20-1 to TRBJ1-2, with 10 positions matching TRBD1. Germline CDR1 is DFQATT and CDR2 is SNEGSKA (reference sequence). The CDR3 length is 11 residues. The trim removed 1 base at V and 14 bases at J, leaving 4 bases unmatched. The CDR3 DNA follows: TGCAGTGCTAGAGGACAGGGGGCCCAGACCTTC. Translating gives CSARGQGAQTF.

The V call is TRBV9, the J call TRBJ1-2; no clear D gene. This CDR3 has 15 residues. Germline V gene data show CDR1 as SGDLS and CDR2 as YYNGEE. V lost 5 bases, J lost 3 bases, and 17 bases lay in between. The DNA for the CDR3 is TGTGCCAGCAGACTTTCGGAGGGCGCAGACTATGGCTACACCTTC. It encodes CASRLSEGADYGYTF.

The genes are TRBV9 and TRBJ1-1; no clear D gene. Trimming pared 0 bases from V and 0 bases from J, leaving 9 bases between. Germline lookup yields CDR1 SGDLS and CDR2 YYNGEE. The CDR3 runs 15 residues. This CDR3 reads CASSVATGLNTEAFF. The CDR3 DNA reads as TGTGCCAGCAGCGTAGCTACGGGGTTGAACACTGAAGCTTTCTTT.

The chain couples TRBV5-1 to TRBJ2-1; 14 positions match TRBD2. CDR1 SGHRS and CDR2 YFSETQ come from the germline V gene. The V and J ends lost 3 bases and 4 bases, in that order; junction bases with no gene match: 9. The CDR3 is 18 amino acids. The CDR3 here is CASSSYGTSGGPYNEQFF. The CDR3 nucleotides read TGCGCCAGCAGCTCCTACGGGACTAGCGGGGGACCGTACAATGAGCAGTTCTTC. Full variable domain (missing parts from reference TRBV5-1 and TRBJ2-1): KAGVTQTPRYLIKTRGQQVTLSCSPISGHRSVSWYQQTPGQGLQFLFEYFSETQRNKGNFPGRFSGRQFSNSRSEMNVSTLELGDSALYLCASSSYGTSGGPYNEQFFGPGTRLTVL.

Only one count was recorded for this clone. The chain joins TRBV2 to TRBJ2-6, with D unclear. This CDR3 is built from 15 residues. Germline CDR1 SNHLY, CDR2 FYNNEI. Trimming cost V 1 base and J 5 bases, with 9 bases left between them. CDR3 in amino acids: CASSEGHGRANVLTF. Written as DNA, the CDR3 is TGTGCCAGCAGTGAAGGTCACGGTAGGGCCAACGTCCTGACTTTC.

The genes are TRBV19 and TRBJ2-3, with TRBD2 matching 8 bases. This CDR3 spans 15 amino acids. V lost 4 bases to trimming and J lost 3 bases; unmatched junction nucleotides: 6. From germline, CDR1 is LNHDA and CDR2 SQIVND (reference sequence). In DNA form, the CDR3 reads TGTGCCAGTAGTACGACTAGCGCATGGACAGATACGCAGTATTTT. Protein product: CASSTTSAWTDTQYF.

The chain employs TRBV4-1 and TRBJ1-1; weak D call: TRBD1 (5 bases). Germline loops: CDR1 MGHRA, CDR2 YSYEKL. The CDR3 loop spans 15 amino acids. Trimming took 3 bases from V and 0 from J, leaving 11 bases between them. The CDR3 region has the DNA TGCGCCAGCAGCCACGACGCACAGGTGAACACTGAAGCTTTCTTT. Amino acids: CASSHDAQVNTEAFF.

In DNA form, the CDR3 reads TGCGCCAGCAGCCAAGATTTTATTCTAAGTGGGGGATTCACAGATACGCAGTATTTT. Translating it yields CASSQDFILSGGFTDTQYF. The chain has TRBV4-1 and TRBJ2-3; D is possibly TRBD1 or TRBD2 (5 bases each). CDR3 length: 19 amino acids. Trimming removed 0 bases at V and 2 bases at J, with 21 bases between. The V gene's germline CDR1 is MGHRA and CDR2 YSYEKL.

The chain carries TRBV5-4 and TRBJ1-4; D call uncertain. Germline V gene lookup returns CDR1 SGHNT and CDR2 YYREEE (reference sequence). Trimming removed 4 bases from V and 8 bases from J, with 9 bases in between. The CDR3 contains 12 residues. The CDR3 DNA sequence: TGTGCCAGCAGCCGAGAGGGAGAAAAACTGTTTTTT. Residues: CASSREGEKLFF.